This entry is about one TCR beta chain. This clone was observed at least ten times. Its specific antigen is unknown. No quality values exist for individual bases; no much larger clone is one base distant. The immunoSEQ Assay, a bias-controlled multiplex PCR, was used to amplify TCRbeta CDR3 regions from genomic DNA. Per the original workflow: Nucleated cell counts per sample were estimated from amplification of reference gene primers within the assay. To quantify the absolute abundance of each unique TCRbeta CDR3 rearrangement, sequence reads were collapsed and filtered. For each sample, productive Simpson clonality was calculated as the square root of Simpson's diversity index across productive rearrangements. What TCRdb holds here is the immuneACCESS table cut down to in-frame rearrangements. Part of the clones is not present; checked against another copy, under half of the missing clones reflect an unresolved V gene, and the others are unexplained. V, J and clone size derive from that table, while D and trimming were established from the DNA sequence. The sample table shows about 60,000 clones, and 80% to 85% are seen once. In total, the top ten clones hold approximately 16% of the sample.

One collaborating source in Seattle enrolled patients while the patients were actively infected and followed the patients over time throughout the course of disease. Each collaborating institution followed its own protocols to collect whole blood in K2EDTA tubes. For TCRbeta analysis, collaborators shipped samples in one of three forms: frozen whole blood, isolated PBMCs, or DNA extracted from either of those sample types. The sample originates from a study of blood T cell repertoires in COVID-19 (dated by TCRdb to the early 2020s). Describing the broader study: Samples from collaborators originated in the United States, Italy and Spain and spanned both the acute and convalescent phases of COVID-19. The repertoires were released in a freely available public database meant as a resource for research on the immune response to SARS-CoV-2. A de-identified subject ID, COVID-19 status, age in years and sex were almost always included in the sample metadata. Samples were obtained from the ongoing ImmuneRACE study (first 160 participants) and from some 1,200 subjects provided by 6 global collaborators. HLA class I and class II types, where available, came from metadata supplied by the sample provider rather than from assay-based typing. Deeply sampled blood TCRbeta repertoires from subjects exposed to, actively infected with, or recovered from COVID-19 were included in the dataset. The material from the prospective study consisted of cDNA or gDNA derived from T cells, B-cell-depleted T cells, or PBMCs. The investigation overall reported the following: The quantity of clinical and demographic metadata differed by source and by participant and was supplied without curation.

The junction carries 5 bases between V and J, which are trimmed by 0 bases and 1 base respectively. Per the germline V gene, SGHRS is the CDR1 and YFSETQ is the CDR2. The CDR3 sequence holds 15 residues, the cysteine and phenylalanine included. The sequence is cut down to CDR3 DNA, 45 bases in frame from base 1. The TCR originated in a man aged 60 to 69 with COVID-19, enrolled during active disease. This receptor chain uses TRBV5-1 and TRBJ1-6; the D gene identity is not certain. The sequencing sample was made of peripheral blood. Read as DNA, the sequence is TGCGCCAGCAGCTTGGGCAGATCCTATAATTCACCCCTCCACTTT. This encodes CASSLGRSYNSPLHF.